A single sample gave rise to the 29 T cell receptor beta chains below, sequenced in a study of cytomegalovirus exposure and HLA in healthy donors. Using immunoSEQ multiplex PCR, the repertoire was profiled, and TCRdb retains in-frame clones only, with some absent. The table includes about 160,000 clones, 86% detected once. The sample taken for sequencing was PBMCs. The receptors come from a woman between 25 and 40 years old in good health and CMV-seronegative.

The J gene is TRBJ1-4, the V gene TRBV7-9; 7 bases line up with TRBD1. The germline CDR1 and CDR2 sequences are SEHNR and FQNEAQ (reference sequence). The trim removed 0 bases at V and 7 bases at J, leaving 5 bases unmatched. The CDR3 is 15 amino acids. CDR3 amino acids: CASSLAGGEVEKLFF. In DNA, the CDR3 is TGTGCCAGCAGCTTAGCAGGGGGCGAGGTTGAAAAACTGTTTTTT.

This sequence joins TRBV7-9 and TRBJ2-3; D call uncertain. V was clipped by 1 base and J by 2 bases, with 13 bases between them. This CDR3 is built from 16 residues. Germline CDR1 SEHNR, CDR2 FQNEAQ (reference sequence). The CDR3 is CASSLVGVVDTDTQYF. The DNA for the CDR3 is TGTGCCAGCAGCTTAGTGGGTGTCGTTGACACAGATACGCAGTATTTT.

The rearrangement uses TRBV27 and TRBJ2-7; no clear D. CDR1 MNHEY and CDR2 SMNVEV come from the germline V gene (reference sequence). The germline V and J ends were trimmed by 2 bases and 3 bases, with 11 bases remaining between them. The CDR3 has 14 residues. CDR3 residues: CASSLNRALYEQYF. The CDR3 bases are TGTGCCAGCAGTTTAAACCGGGCCCTCTACGAGCAGTACTTC.

J is TRBJ1-1 and V is TRBV29-1; D is undetermined. This CDR3 has 13 amino acids. Trimming pared 0 bases from V and 10 bases from J, leaving 15 bases between. Germline V gives CDR1 SQVTM, CDR2 ANQGSEA. The CDR3 loop is CSVEDGGPQTAFF. CDR3 nucleotide sequence: TGCAGCGTTGAAGATGGAGGCCCACAGACAGCTTTCTTT.

This clone showed up just once. The rearrangement joins TRBV6-6 to TRBJ1-5; D perhaps matches TRBD1 (6 bases). Per germline, CDR1 MNHNY and CDR2 SVGAGI (reference sequence). The CDR3 loop spans 16 amino acids. With 4 bases removed from V and 6 bases from J, the gap between germline ends came to 19 bases. CDR3 amino acids: CASSWANRGPSQPQHF. The CDR3 DNA follows: TGTGCCAGCAGTTGGGCGAATCGGGGGCCAAGTCAGCCCCAGCATTTT.

The chain is built from TRBV5-4 and TRBJ1-2; D is perhaps TRBD1 (6 bases). The CDR3 totals 14 residues. Trimming cost V 10 bases and J 7 bases, with 23 bases left between them. The V gene's germline CDR1 is SGHNT and CDR2 YYREEE (reference sequence). The CDR3 DNA sequence: TGTGCCTGCATGCATCGTGGGGGGCTGGCTGGCTACACCTTC. It yields the protein CACMHRGGLAGYTF.

V is TRBV28 and J is TRBJ1-2; weak D call: TRBD1 (6 bases). Trimming took 5 bases from V and 5 from J, leaving 27 bases between them. Germline V CDR1 and CDR2: MDHEN, SYDVKM. The CDR3 consists of 18 residues. The CDR3 spells CASSPNGLRGPGKYGYTF. The CDR3, as DNA: TGTGCCAGCAGTCCCAACGGCCTCAGGGGACCGGGGAAGTATGGCTACACCTTC.

The chain is built from TRBV28 and TRBJ1-1, with 8 positions matching TRBD1. CDR1 MDHEN and CDR2 SYDVKM come from the germline V gene. The CDR3 is 14 amino acids. With 5 bases clipped from V and 5 bases from J, the junction kept 7 bases outside the gene matches. This CDR3 is CASSPHRGWTEAFF. The CDR3 coding sequence is TGTGCCAGCAGTCCACACAGGGGGTGGACTGAAGCTTTCTTT.

The rearrangement joins TRBV30 to TRBJ1-1, with 7 bases fitting TRBD1. The CDR3 covers 13 residues. Germline CDR1 GTSNPN, CDR2 SVGIG (reference sequence). V lost 0 bases to trimming and J lost 6 bases; unmatched junction nucleotides: 4. CDR3 in amino acids: CAWSVLQGAEAFF. CDR3 bases: TGTGCCTGGAGTGTACTCCAGGGGGCTGAAGCTTTCTTT. Full variable domain (missing parts from reference TRBV30 and TRBJ1-1): SQTIHQWPATLVQPVGSPLSLECTVEGTSNPNLYWYRQAAGRGLQLLFYSVGIGQISSEVPQNLSASRPQDRQFILSSKKLLLSDSGFYLCAWSVLQGAEAFFGQGTRLTVV.

This clone was seen ten or more times. The chain uses TRBV15 and TRBJ1-5; D gene uncertain. There are 12 residues in the CDR3. The germline CDR1 and CDR2 sequences are LNHNV and YYDKDF (reference sequence). The ends were cut back, 0 bases at V and 9 bases at J, with 6 bases in the middle. The CDR3 spells CATSRDKLPQHF. In nucleotides, the CDR3 is TGTGCCACCAGCAGAGATAAGCTGCCCCAGCATTTT.

DNA of the CDR3: TGTGCCAGCAGTGTCGACCCAGGGGTCACCGGGGAGCTGTTTTTT. Amino acids: CASSVDPGVTGELFF. The genes are TRBV6-4 and TRBJ2-2; a possible D gene is TRBD1 (6 bases). The CDR3 is 15 amino acids. Germline-derived CDR1 and CDR2 are MRHNA and SNTAGT. Between the trimmed V and J ends, which lost 4 bases and 4 bases, there was a span of 13 bases.

A single count supports this clone. This sequence joins TRBV7-3 and TRBJ2-5; D might be TRBD2 (5 bases). Germline-derived CDR1 and CDR2 are SGHTA and FQGTGA. V gave up 5 bases and J gave up 9 bases, with 13 bases separating them. The CDR3 consists of 12 residues. As DNA, the CDR3 is TGTGCCAGCAGCCCGGGGTTGAGGGCCCAGTACTTC. Translation: CASSPGLRAQYF.

The genes are TRBV2 and TRBJ1-5; no clear D. Germline V gives CDR1 SNHLY, CDR2 FYNNEI. This CDR3 spans 14 amino acids. V lost 3 bases and J lost 1, with 7 bases in between. The CDR3 DNA reads TGTGCCAGCAGTGACGGTTTAAGCAATCAGCCCCAGCATTTT. Translation gives CASSDGLSNQPQHF.

The chain links TRBV19 to TRBJ2-5; D ambiguous. This CDR3 has 13 amino acids. Germline V gene lookup returns CDR1 LNHDA and CDR2 SQIVND (reference sequence). V lost 3 bases to trimming and J lost 4 bases, with 9 bases between them. The CDR3, as DNA: TGTGCCAGTAGTATGACCCCAGGAGAGACCCAGTACTTC. This encodes CASSMTPGETQYF.

The rearrangement uses TRBV15 and TRBJ1-1; D not certain. This CDR3 has 14 residues. Deletions cut 0 bases from V and 3 bases from J, with 8 bases between. Germline loops: CDR1 LNHNV, CDR2 YYDKDF (reference sequence). For the CDR3, the DNA is TGTGCCACCAGCAGAGATCTCTGGGACACTGAAGCTTTCTTT. Its translation is CATSRDLWDTEAFF.

V is TRBV9 and J is TRBJ1-1; a possible D gene is TRBD1 (5 bases). The CDR3 totals 13 residues. The germline V and J ends were trimmed by 8 bases and 2 bases, with 13 bases remaining between them. The V gene's germline CDR1 is SGDLS and CDR2 YYNGEE. CDR3 DNA sequence: TGTGCCAGTGGACAAACCTCAAACACTGAAGCTTTCTTT. This codes for CASGQTSNTEAFF.

With respect to this clone: The same CDR3 is also encoded by other DNA sequences in this sample. This chain joins TRBV19 and TRBJ2-7; D may match TRBD1 or TRBD2 (5 bases each). With 3 bases removed from V and 2 bases from J, the gap between germline ends came to 14 bases. In germline, CDR1 is LNHDA, CDR2 SQIVND (reference sequence). This CDR3 region has 15 residues. The CDR3 bases are TGTGCCAGTAGTATTGGTCAGGGACCGACCTACGAGCAGTACTTC. Translation: CASSIGQGPTYEQYF.

The DNA for the CDR3 is TGCGCCAGCAGCTTGGCCTCCGGGACAGTCATGAACACTGAAGCTTTCTTT. It translates to CASSLASGTVMNTEAFF. This chain uses TRBV5-1 with TRBJ1-1; 7 bases align to TRBD1. Trimming cost V 0 bases and J 0 bases; bases outside gene matches: 8. Per the germline V gene, CDR1 is SGHRS and CDR2 is YFSETQ. This CDR3 spans 17 amino acids.

This clone occurred a few times. The genes are TRBV6-5 and TRBJ1-1; 7 nucleotides align to TRBD1. V trimming: 5 bases; J trimming: 6 bases; junction bases outside the gene matches: 3. Germline V gene data show CDR1 as MNHEY and CDR2 as SVGAGI. This CDR3 spans 12 amino acids. The CDR3 bases are TGTGCCAGCAGTCGCGGACAGGCTGAAGCTTTCTTT. Translation: CASSRGQAEAFF.

V and J are TRBV10-1 and TRBJ2-7; 7 bases match TRBD2. The CDR3 spans 16 residues. The germline CDR1 and CDR2 sequences are WNHNN and SYGVQD (reference sequence). V gave up 6 bases and J gave up 3 bases; unmatched junction bases: 14. CDR3: CASSGVGREPIYEQYF. The CDR3 bases are TGCGCCAGCAGCGGAGTGGGGCGGGAGCCCATCTACGAGCAGTACTTC.

This clone was picked up a small number of times. The chain joins TRBV2 to TRBJ2-7; 7 nucleotides match TRBD2. The CDR3 consists of 15 residues. Unmatched junction bases numbered 9, after V lost 5 bases and J lost 2 bases. Per the germline V gene, CDR1 is SNHLY and CDR2 is FYNNEI. As DNA, the CDR3 is TGTGCCAGCAGTTATGGTTCTAGCGGAACCTACGAGCAGTACTTC. Its translation is CASSYGSSGTYEQYF.

The V call is TRBV7-9, the J call TRBJ2-2; D call uncertain. The CDR3 spans 12 residues. The ends were cut back, 2 bases at V and 7 bases at J, with 5 bases in the middle. Germline V gene data show CDR1 as SEHNR and CDR2 as FQNEAQ (reference sequence). CDR3 in amino acids: CASSLLGGELFF. As DNA, the CDR3 is TGTGCCAGCAGCTTATTGGGCGGGGAGCTGTTTTTT.

V gene TRBV5-1 combines with J gene TRBJ2-2; D gene ambiguous. V lost 4 bases to trimming and J lost 6 bases, with 10 bases between them. Germline CDR1 and CDR2: SGHRS and YFSETQ. There are 13 residues in the CDR3. CDR3 in amino acids: CASSEPPAGELFF. DNA for the CDR3: TGCGCCAGCAGCGAGCCCCCGGCCGGGGAGCTGTTTTTT.

The V and J genes are TRBV11-1 and TRBJ2-7; 10 bases line up with TRBD1. Germline values: CDR1 SGHAT, CDR2 FQDESV (reference sequence). The ends lost 5 bases at V and 6 bases at J; junction bases unmatched: 4. The CDR3 totals 13 residues. CDR3 sequence reads: CASSNRDRGEQYF. DNA for the CDR3: TGTGCCAGCAGCAACCGGGACAGGGGCGAGCAGTACTTC.

The V call is TRBV2, the J call TRBJ2-3; 10 nucleotides line up with TRBD2. CDR3 length: 15 residues. Per germline, CDR1 SNHLY and CDR2 FYNNEI. J lost 4 bases, V lost 4 bases, and 5 bases had no gene match. The CDR3 loop is CASSVAGGHPDTQYF. The CDR3, as DNA: TGTGCCAGCAGTGTAGCGGGGGGCCATCCAGATACGCAGTATTTT.

The rearrangement links TRBV27 to TRBJ2-6; D may be TRBD1 (6 bases). CDR1 and CDR2 from the germline V gene are MNHEY and SMNVEV (reference sequence). The CDR3 loop spans 16 amino acids. Trimming stripped 4 bases from V and 2 bases from J, with 12 bases between. Here the CDR3 reads CASSSKQGAGANVLTF. The CDR3 nucleotides are TGTGCCAGCAGTTCGAAACAGGGCGCTGGGGCCAACGTCCTGACTTTC.

This clone was seen once. The chain carries TRBV6-4 and TRBJ1-1; the D gene is possibly TRBD1 (6 bases). V was clipped by 10 bases and J by 6 bases, with 18 bases between them. This CDR3 region has 13 residues. CDR1 and CDR2 (germline): MRHNA, SNTAGT. This CDR3 reads CATREGEGSEAFF. The CDR3 DNA sequence: TGTGCCACCCGGGAGGGGGAAGGGTCTGAAGCTTTCTTT.

This clone was observed a single time. The V gene is TRBV20-1, the J gene TRBJ1-2, with 11 bases identical to TRBD1. This CDR3 comprises 11 residues. CDR1 is DFQATT and CDR2 is SNEGSKA in the germline V gene (reference sequence). Trimming cost V 6 bases and J 12 bases; bases outside gene matches: 6. The CDR3 region is CSAPGQGVDTF. CDR3 sequence (DNA): TGCAGTGCACCGGGACAGGGGGTAGACACCTTC.

The rearrangement uses TRBV28 and TRBJ1-2; 10 bases are a match to TRBD1. Germline CDR1 reads MDHEN; CDR2 reads SYDVKM. The CDR3 consists of 17 residues. The ends lost 2 bases at V and 4 bases at J; junction bases unmatched: 10. The CDR3 nucleotides are TGTGCCAGCAGTTTACCCGGGACAGGGGTCCGAAGCTATGGCTACACCTTC. Translating gives CASSLPGTGVRSYGYTF.